This T cell receptor (beta chain) appears in the sequencing data of a study of cytomegalovirus exposure and HLA in healthy donors. Study in general: Earlier sequencing of about 179 million T cells yielded fewer than 140 million unique TCR beta sequences. General study points: Sequencing had likely introduced a cluster of highly shared sequence variants as an artifact. The authors later found TCR association rates varying by HLA locus, with DRB1 most and HLA-C fewest. Earlier analysis found most TCR beta V segments productive about 87% or about 30% of the time.

CDR1 and CDR2 from the germline V gene are MNHEY and SMNVEV (reference sequence). Trimming stripped 6 bases from V and 5 bases from J, with 10 bases between. The CDR3 sequence is 12 residues long. The PCR made use of 60 Vbeta and 13 Jbeta primers. Here immunoSEQ multiplex PCR was the method, and the copy in TCRdb shows in-frame clones only, minus some. The sample consists of approximately 150,000 clones, over 70% of them appearing once. Turning to this clone: No antigen is known for it.

The chain uses TRBV27 and TRBJ2-5; D uncertain. The material sequenced was PBMCs. The receptor's source is a man younger than 45 in good health and CMV-seronegative. Written as DNA, the CDR3 is TGTGCCAGCAGCTATACCCCGGAGACCCAGTACTTC. Translation gives CASSYTPETQYF.